Listed here is a single T cell receptor (beta chain). What it recognizes is unknown. TCRdb used MiXCR to reprocess the 5' RACE reads, holding one entry per CDR3 protein. The sample carries approximately 300,000 distinct CDR3 sequences, around 6.8% recorded once. The sample is drawn from a study of T cells after yellow fever vaccination. Overall study results and limits: Weaker overall, the secondary response nonetheless peaked faster (day 5 versus 15). Detected again after the booster were most primary-vaccination clones, at 95% to 96% CD4 and about 90% CD8.

The specimen was PBMCs, collected about 49 days after the first yellow fever vaccination. This TCR derives from a man between 18 and 35 years old who received the YFV17D yellow fever vaccine.

CDR3 region: CASSEGSGFSYEQYF. As DNA, the CDR3 is TGTGCCAGCAGTGAGGGTTCAGGGTTCTCCTACGAGCAGTACTTC. V usage is TRBV2 and J usage is TRBJ2-7; a possible D gene is TRBD1 (5 bases). From germline, CDR1 is SNHLY and CDR2 FYNNEI. V was clipped by 3 bases and J by 0 bases, with 12 bases between them. This CDR3 contains 15 residues.